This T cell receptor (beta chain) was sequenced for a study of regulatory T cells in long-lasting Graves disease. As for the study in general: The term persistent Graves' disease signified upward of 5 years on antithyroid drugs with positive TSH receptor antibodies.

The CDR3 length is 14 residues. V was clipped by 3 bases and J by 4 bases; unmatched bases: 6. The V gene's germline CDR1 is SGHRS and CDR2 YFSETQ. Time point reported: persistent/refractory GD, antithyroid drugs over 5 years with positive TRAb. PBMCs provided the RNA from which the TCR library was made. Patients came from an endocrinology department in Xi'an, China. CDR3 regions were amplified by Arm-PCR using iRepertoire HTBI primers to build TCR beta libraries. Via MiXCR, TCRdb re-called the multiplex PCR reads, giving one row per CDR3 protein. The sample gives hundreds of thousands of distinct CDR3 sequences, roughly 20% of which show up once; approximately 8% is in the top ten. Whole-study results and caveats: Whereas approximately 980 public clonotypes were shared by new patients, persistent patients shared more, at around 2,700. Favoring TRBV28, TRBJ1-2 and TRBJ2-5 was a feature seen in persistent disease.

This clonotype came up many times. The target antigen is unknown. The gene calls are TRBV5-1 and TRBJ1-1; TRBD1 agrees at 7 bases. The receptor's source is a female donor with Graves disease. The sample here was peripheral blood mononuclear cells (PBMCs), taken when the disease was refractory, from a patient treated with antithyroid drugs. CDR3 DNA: TGCGCCAGCAGCTATACAGGGGCGGGCACTGAAGCTTTCTTT. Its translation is CASSYTGAGTEAFF.